This paragraph reports one TCR beta chain. Its antigen remains unidentified. No qualities accompany the bases; no much larger clone lies one base away. The sample comes from a study of cytomegalovirus exposure and HLA in healthy donors (dated by TCRdb to the late 2010s). For the wider study: An earlier analysis of approximately 640 of the donors reported 250 to 300 Gb of sequence data and around 120 million unique TCR beta sequences from roughly 200 million T cells. HLA typing covered class I and class II loci at four-digit resolution. On average, roughly 250,000 unique TCR beta nucleotide sequences were sequenced per donor among 398 genotyped donors of the cohort, with roughly 18% of those sequences being non-productive. An early release covering 500 to 750 HLA-typed donors comprised 250 to 350 gigabases of sequencing data and approximately 80 million unique TCR sequences. Besides the first cohort of 550 to 750 subjects, a separate validation cohort made up of 90 to 150 different subjects was used. An earlier analysis of more than 450 of the donors used high-throughput TCR beta sequencing to judge whether each TCR beta V gene segment behaved as functional or pseudogenic. The study aimed to test whether signatures of past pathogen exposure could be identified by cataloging public T cell receptors. Every discovery cohort repertoire had been produced on one sequencing platform. Because of strong linkage in the cohort, roughly five DR-DQ haplotypes were treated as single units for association and clustering. A later genetic analysis took genome-wide SNP genotypes for about three fifths of the 666 donors and used that subset as a discovery cohort. The genetic ancestry cluster associated with self-reported Caucasian donors included 81% of the approximately 430 genotyped donors. The later analysis used no new phenotypic data to find candidate immune exposures, relying instead on TCR beta sequences and their occurrence across donors. Typing coverage differed by locus: A, B, C, DRB1 and DQB1 were typed in about 629-630 donors, DQA1 in about 550, DPA1 in over 600, and DPB1 in roughly 450. Donor age, sex, ethnicity and CMV serostatus were compiled alongside the repertoire data. To predict cytomegalovirus infection status, the study brought together high-throughput TCR immunosequencing, statistical association of individual TCRs with disease status, and machine learning. A later analysis re-examined previously published TCR beta repertoires from more than 650 donors and added high-resolution HLA genotyping to investigate patterns of TCR occurrence. The T cell repertoires of 666 subjects were profiled by immunosequencing and related to cytomegalovirus serostatus. The full study reports these points: In a later genetic analysis, a missense DCLRE1C variant was associated with V-gene and J-gene trimming of TCR beta chains, and the association was replicated in an independent cohort. Because counts were too low, seventeen rarely observed V segments, including chromosome 9 orphons, were excluded from the earlier analysis of 587 of the donors. Presence/absence analyses assumed roughly uniform sequencing depth across donors, an assumption that may not hold. Across donors, most TCR sequences were observed very rarely, whereas some public TCRs were present in many individuals. In this cohort, only TCR beta chains were sequenced, and detectable features were limited by the absence of alpha or paired-chain data. The classifier was reported to diagnose cytomegalovirus status with high specificity and sensitivity in both the original cohort and the validation cohort. According to a later analysis, most CMV-associated TCR beta chains appeared to be HLA-restricted, and the HLA associations seemed to be driven largely by CMV exposure. Linkage disequilibrium might explain the correlated functional status among segregating V segments, but an unknown experimental factor could not be ruled out. A further reported finding was that TCR beta sequences accurately predicted the HLA-A and HLA-B alleles for most subjects in the first cohort. Compared with the roughly 700-donor mean, donors in an Asian-associated ancestry cluster had fewer N-insertions in productive TCRs, according to a later genetic analysis. In a later analysis, over 15,000 TCR beta sequences were associated with specific HLA alleles at a false discovery rate of 0.05. For the cohort, immune exposure information was limited to CMV serostatus. The authors suggested that the approach could potentially be generalized to other disease states and immunological phenotypes. A later analysis found that TCR association rates varied across HLA loci, with DRB1 alleles showing the most associated TCRs and HLA-C alleles the fewest. A total of roughly 160 TCR beta chains were listed by the study as associated with cytomegalovirus. In vitro tests confirmed that a few of the cytomegalovirus-associated TCR beta chains recognize cytomegalovirus antigens. Compared with equally common non-associated chains, HLA-associated TCR beta chains in a later analysis were more clonally expanded and had lower generation probabilities. Because HLA typing was unavailable for some donors at each locus, only the typed subset was used in association tests. Because the 87-base-pair reads could not distinguish some IMGT-functional V segments, including TRBV6-2 and TRBV6-3, those segments were excluded. Assigning TCR associations to individual alleles was difficult when HLA alleles, especially DR and DQ, strongly co-occurred. According to a later analysis, parvovirus B19, influenza, CMV and Epstein-Barr virus appeared linked to several top co-occurrence clusters. The sequencing pipeline was judged likely to have produced a cluster of highly shared sequence variants as a technical artifact. Broadly in line with IMGT annotations, most TCR beta V segments showed up in productive rearrangements about 90% or about 30% of the time in an earlier analysis of under 700 of the donors.

The cohort was made up of roughly 670 healthy bone marrow donors. At the time of sampling, all cohort members were nominally healthy, though unrecorded immune exposures were likely present. The donor was CMV seropositive and was included in the group of 250 to 300 seropositive cohort members. A peripheral blood sample was provided by each donor, and peripheral blood mononuclear cells were used for TCR beta sequencing. Genomic DNA extraction from the blood cell samples was performed with the Qiagen DNeasy Blood Extraction Kit. Library preparation was by the immunoSEQ multiplex PCR assay. The multiplex PCR relied on a mix of 60 forward primers for TCR Vbeta segments and 13 reverse primers for TCR Jbeta segments. The CDR3 region of rearranged TCR beta genes was amplified from genomic DNA by a multiplex PCR assay. Amplified TCR beta libraries were sequenced as 87-base-pair reads on the Illumina HiSeq System. Regarding the original processing steps: Across the 500 to 700 repertoires, a later analysis counted some 81 million unique TCR beta chains, roughly 11 million of which were shared by at least two donors. Raw reads were error-corrected and collapsed into unique sequences by a nearest-neighbor algorithm in which closely related sequences were merged to remove PCR and sequencing errors. V, D and J gene segments were assigned by aligning CDR3 sequences to IMGT reference sequences. For a sequence to be retained, a match of at least six nucleotides to both a V gene segment and a J gene segment was required. Rearrangements were classified as productive when the CDR3 lacked stop codons and remained in frame with V and J, and all other rearrangements were classified as non-productive. Following IMGT convention, CDR3 was defined as the stretch from the second conserved V-encoded cysteine up to the conserved J-encoded phenylalanine. In an earlier analysis of around 570 of the donors, sequences lacking an unambiguous match to a single V gene segment were excluded. In an earlier analysis of 450 to 750 of the donors, a V segment was called functional when productive rearrangements were above 56.7%, and segregating when the standard deviation between donors exceeded 5%. A statistical classification framework was built to diagnose cytomegalovirus status from the catalog of TCR beta chain sequences. In a later analysis, TCR nucleotide sequences were compared against IMGT/GENE-DB human TR gene sequences so that V and J genes could be assigned. Using the TCRdist pipeline, a later analysis assigned CDR3 sequences along with most-parsimonious VDJ recombination scenarios. A later analysis defined each TCR beta chain by its CDR3 amino acid sequence plus V-gene family, and excluded reads lacking a unique V-gene family. To address suspected cross-contamination and a sequencing artifact, a later analysis removed roughly 640 highly shared, low-generation-probability nucleotide sequences. For each public chain, a later analysis derived a clonal expansion index from normalized ranks of inferred template counts within each repertoire. In a later analysis, generation probabilities were computed with a VDJ recombination model fitted to out-of-frame rearrangements, and the resulting probabilities were checked against IGoR. Hypergeometric tests were used in a later analysis to score TCR-TCR, TCR-HLA and TCR-CMV co-occurrence, with a repertoire-size bias correction applied to the TCR pairs. To estimate false discovery rates, a later analysis permuted the HLA or CMV assignments 20 times. In a later analysis, co-occurring TCRs were grouped using DBSCAN, and TCRdist sequence similarity was added for clustering within HLA-allele-positive subsets. Repertoires with fewer than 30,000 or more than 120,000 public chains, plus five repertoires with anomalous nucleotide sharing, were excluded from co-occurrence clustering. In TCRdb, the immuneACCESS table is reduced to in-frame sequences with V and J assigned. These tables do not hold every clone; where another copy was compared, an unresolved V gene accounts for under half, and the others remain unexplained. V and J calls and clone size are as listed in that table; D and trimming were resolved from the DNA. Within this sample are some 100,000 clones, with approximately 73% of them counted one time only. The ten largest clones add up to more than 3% of the sample.

CDR1 and CDR2, per the germline V gene, are MGHRA and YSYEKL. From the cysteine up to the phenylalanine, the CDR3 has a length of 16 residues. Of the read, only the CDR3 DNA is kept; its 48 bases are in frame from base 1. At the junction V is shortened by 4 bases and J by 4 bases; bases outside the gene matches: 10. The rearranged chain carries TRBV4-1 and TRBJ1-5; TRBD1 aligns with 7 central bases. This clonotype was obtained from a woman in her fifties or sixties in good health and CMV-seropositive. Sequenced material: PBMCs. Here is the DNA: TGCGCCAGCAGCCCGGGACAGACCCTTGGAAATCAGCCCCAGCATTTT. Its amino acids are CASSPGQTLGNQPQHF.